This T cell receptor (beta chain) was recorded in a study of blood T cell repertoires in COVID-19. In Cohort 3, a recovered donor had either two negative PCRs, clearance, or symptom resolution. As handled by the study authors: Reference gene primer amplification yielded estimated nucleated cell counts. This table comes from immunoSEQ multiplex PCR, and its TCRdb copy is limited to in-frame clones, with some not included. V, J and clone size are taken as reported in that table, and D and trimming were inferred from the DNA itself. The sample holds under 300,000 clones, 88% seen once. The count of this clone is one. The TCR comes from a woman between 50 and 59 years old who had recovered from COVID-19. Sequencing was carried out using PBMCs or T cells enriched from blood (not recorded which).

The CDR3 sequence: CARGGPGSEKLFF. The CDR3 DNA sequence: TGTGCCAGAGGGGGCCCAGGTAGTGAAAAACTGTTTTTT. The rearrangement uses TRBV2 and TRBJ1-4, with 7 nucleotides matching TRBD1. The germline gives CDR1 SNHLY, CDR2 FYNNEI. CDR3 length: 13 amino acids. With V trimmed by 9 bases and J by 7 bases, 8 bases remained unmatched.